The entry below describes one T cell receptor (beta chain). Its binding antigen is unknown. There are no base qualities to consult, and no much larger clone falls within one base. RNA was extracted using the RNeasy kit, and about 0.5 to 1 ug of the RNA was reverse transcribed with random hexamers. The immunoSEQ multiplex PCR assay, which covers 54 Vbeta and 13 Jbeta segments, was used to amplify TCR beta CDR3 regions. PCR amplification bias was corrected by using a synthetic template baseline for primer optimization and computational correction. The study's own analysis went as follows. Reads were assigned to V, D and J genes according to IMGT and analyzed in immunoSEQ Analyzer, with only productive sequences retained. Clonality was calculated as one minus the Shannon entropy normalized by log2 of the number of productive unique sequences. For each patient and control, public and private clones were evaluated among the 100 most prevalent clones. A clone was defined as Susac-specific if it was absent from the healthy and MS cohorts, from around 960 published viral clones and from other ImmuneACCESS disease sequences. Through fastp at Q25 and MiXCR, TCRdb rebuilt clones from the public reads, retaining in-frame beta chains. Every entry covers one CDR3 protein and lists the most common genes and DNA from its rows. TCRdb assigned the V and J calls; the authors' analysis was not used. In all, the sample holds 150,000 to 200,000 distinct CDR3 sequences, and around 94% of those were seen once. In total, the top ten clones hold over 0.12% of the sample.

From cysteine to phenylalanine, the CDR3 is 15 amino acids long. Only the CDR3 DNA stays, 45 bases, in frame from base 1. The germline V gene gives CDR1 as SNHLY and CDR2 as FYNNEI. V sheds 6 bases and J sheds 6 bases, leaving 18 bases between their ends. Peripheral blood CD8+ and CD4+ T cells from healthy donors, Susac syndrome patients and multiple sclerosis patients were profiled by high-throughput TCR beta sequencing. Healthy donors were age- and sex-matched controls. Bulk CD8+ and CD4+ T cells were purified by magnetic negative isolation, while CD8+ TEMRA cells were enriched using FACS. Blood was collected in EDTA tubes and processed within 24 hours, with PBMCs isolated through density gradient centrifugation. PBMCs intended for TCR sequencing were frozen in liquid nitrogen and were later thawed in a 37 degrees C water bath. A purity of at least 90% was achieved for sorted or isolated CD4+, CD8+ and CD8+ TEMRA cells.

This sample was included in a study of CD8 T cells in Susac syndrome (dated by TCRdb to about 2019). In terms of the full investigation: The study used repertoire sequencing to test whether antigen drove CD8+ T cell activation and differentiation in Susac syndrome.

Study-level results and caveats: The study acknowledged that relatively few individuals were included in the TCR sequencing and HLA analysis.

Sequenced sample: CD4+ T cells from PBMCs. The chain is assembled from TRBV2 and TRBJ2-1; no D segment can be confidently identified. This receptor was identified in a human donor in good health. The CDR3 region has the sequence CASSVDSPFGNEQFF. The sequenced DNA is TGTGCCAGCAGCGTTGACTCGCCCTTTGGCAATGAGCAGTTCTTC. The entire variable domain, with the stretches around the CDR3 drawn from the reference TRBV2 and TRBJ2-1 proteins, is EPEVTQTPSHQVTQMGQEVILRCVPISNHLYFYWYRQILGQKVEFLVSFYNNEISEKSEIFDDQFSVERPDGSNFTLKIRSTKLEDSAMYFCASSVDSPFGNEQFFGPGTRLTVL.